This TCR beta chain was documented in a study of memory CD4+ T cells and cytomegalovirus serostatus. Trimming took 7 bases from V and 2 from J, leaving 3 bases between them. There are 11 residues in the CDR3. Germline lookup yields CDR1 LNHNV and CDR2 YYDKDF (reference sequence). Single viable CD3+CD4+CD8-CD45RO+ cells were sorted as the memory CD4+ T cells. Only in-frame clones appear in the TCRdb table, and some are missing; sequencing was by immunoSEQ multiplex PCR. Of some 95,000 clones listed, 80% are singletons. This clone was seen only a few times. The rearrangement uses TRBV15 and TRBJ1-5; D remains unclear. The specimen sequenced was memory CD4+ T cells from blood. This receptor was taken from an adult in good health and CMV-seropositive. The CDR3 protein is CATIGNQPQHF. For the CDR3, the DNA is TGTGCCACCATTGGCAATCAGCCCCAGCATTTT.